The 9 T cell receptor beta chains in this list originate from one sample, sequenced in a study of shared T cell receptors in the human thymus (dated by TCRdb to about 2021). Libraries were made using the immunoSEQ multiplex PCR assay. TCRdb retrieved this table from immuneACCESS and kept in-frame rearrangements only. Not all clones are present; in checked studies, unresolved V genes account for under half, and no reason is known for the remainder. The sample table contains about 610,000 clones; only one count was recorded for 88% of them. The leading ten clones occupy about 0.01% of the sample. The sample was also reused in another study, on human thymus T cells.

The sequenced sample consisted of thymocytes. Receptor source: a boy in the first two years of life with a congenital heart defect. Donor details come from another sample of the same person, matched by shared clones.

J is TRBJ2-4 and V is TRBV7-9; a possible D gene is TRBD1 (7 bases). The CDR3 covers 19 residues. Trimming took off 2 bases at V and 1 base at J, with 21 bases between the two ends. The germline V gene encodes CDR1 SEHNR and CDR2 FQNEAQ (reference sequence). As DNA, the CDR3 is TGTGCCAGCAGCTTACTCCGAACTACAGGGGCGGGGGCCAAAAACATTCAGTACTTC. Its protein is CASSLLRTTGAGAKNIQYF.

The chain carries TRBV4-3 and TRBJ2-2; D is perhaps TRBD1 (5 bases). This CDR3 region has 16 residues. The V and J ends lost 0 bases and 3 bases respectively, with 11 bases between them. Looked up from germline, CDR1 is LGHNA and CDR2 is YSLEER. The CDR3 sequence: CASSQDPQGDTGELFF. The CDR3 DNA reads TGCGCCAGCAGCCAAGATCCCCAGGGTGACACCGGGGAGCTGTTTTTT.

The rearrangement links TRBV19 to TRBJ2-1; D remains unclear. CDR1 and CDR2 from the germline V gene are LNHDA and SQIVND (reference sequence). CDR3 length equals 15 residues. Trimming cost V 1 base and J 0 bases, with 7 bases left between them. As DNA, the CDR3 is TGTGCCAGTAGTATAGCGTCCAGCTCCTACAATGAGCAGTTCTTC. This translates into CASSIASSSYNEQFF.

Here the CDR3 DNA reads TGTGCCTGGAGGGAGAGGGAATTCCATAAGACTGAAGCTTTCTTT. Residues: CAWREREFHKTEAFF. The chain joins TRBV30 to TRBJ1-1; D remains ambiguous. Germline CDR1 GTSNPN, CDR2 SVGIG (reference sequence). The CDR3 has 15 residues. V lost 3 bases, J lost 5 bases, and 19 bases lay in between.

This rearrangement joins TRBV19 to TRBJ2-7; D is possibly TRBD1 (5 bases). CDR3 length: 11 amino acids. CDR1 is LNHDA, CDR2 SQIVND, per germline (reference sequence). Trimming removed 9 bases from V and 5 bases from J, with 11 bases in between. CDR3 amino acids: CASAVGDEQYF. DNA for the CDR3: TGTGCCAGCGCCGTAGGGGACGAGCAGTACTTC.

This clone has a single count. V usage is TRBV6-5 and J usage is TRBJ2-5; 7 bases map to TRBD1. With 2 bases clipped from V and 2 bases from J, the junction kept 5 bases outside the gene matches. There are 15 residues in the CDR3. CDR1 is MNHEY and CDR2 is SVGAGI in the germline V gene. The CDR3 protein is CASSYLGTEQETQYF. In DNA form, the CDR3 reads TGTGCCAGCAGTTACCTCGGGACAGAGCAAGAGACCCAGTACTTC.

This chain uses TRBV4-1 with TRBJ2-7, with TRBD2 identical over 11 bases. V trimming: 0 bases; J trimming: 5 bases; junction bases outside the gene matches: 12. CDR1 is MGHRA and CDR2 is YSYEKL in the germline V gene. The CDR3 has 18 amino acids. The CDR3 DNA reads as TGCGCCAGCAGCCAAGATTCGACAACTAGCGGGAGAACCCACGAGCAGTACTTC. It codes for CASSQDSTTSGRTHEQYF.

This clone showed up just a few times. V is TRBV5-6 and J is TRBJ1-3; no firm D call. The V and J ends lost 4 bases and 0 bases respectively, with 11 bases between them. The CDR3 extends over 15 amino acids. Per the germline V gene, CDR1 is SGHDT and CDR2 is YYEEEE. CDR3 sequence: CASSPRMSSGNTIYF. DNA of the CDR3: TGTGCCAGCAGCCCTCGTATGAGCTCTGGAAACACCATATATTTT.

V and J are TRBV28 and TRBJ1-2, with 7 bases fitting TRBD1. V shed 7 bases and J 8 bases; nucleotides not matched to a gene: 13. Germline V gives CDR1 MDHEN, CDR2 SYDVKM. The CDR3 consists of 14 residues. Here the CDR3 reads CASTLSGTGVGYTF. The CDR3 DNA reads TGTGCCAGCACCTTGTCGGGCACAGGGGTCGGCTACACCTTC.